A single sample is the source of the 6 T cell receptor beta chains below, sequenced in a study of T cell changes during pregnancy in multiple sclerosis. Profiled with immunoSEQ multiplex PCR; TCRdb holds only in-frame clones, not every one. The sample lists over 30,000 clones; over 85% were seen once. Specimen: CD8+ T cells from peripheral blood mononuclear cells, collected in the third trimester of pregnancy. The source of these receptors is a female donor with multiple sclerosis, enrolled in a pregnancy study.

This chain connects TRBV4-3 to TRBJ1-3; maybe TRBD1 (5 bases). This CDR3 contains 16 residues. Trimming took 3 bases from V and 2 from J, leaving 14 bases between them. Germline-derived CDR1 and CDR2 are LGHNA and YSLEER. In DNA form, the CDR3 reads TGCGCCAGCAGCCAGGACCGTTGGGGGGCTGGAAACACCATATATTTT. Translating gives CASSQDRWGAGNTIYF.

This chain connects TRBV23-1 to TRBJ2-2; possibly TRBD2 for D (6 bases). TRBV23-1 is reported as an ORF; its role is uncertain. This CDR3 region has 16 residues. V shed 1 base and J shed 2 bases, with 11 bases lying between them. CDR3 in amino acids: CASSQYGGTNTGELFF. For the CDR3, the DNA is TGCGCCAGCAGTCAATACGGGGGTACAAACACCGGGGAGCTGTTTTTT.

The chain couples TRBV27 to TRBJ1-1, with D possibly matching TRBD1 (6 bases). Per germline, CDR1 MNHEY and CDR2 SMNVEV (reference sequence). Trimming left V 8 bases short and J 2 bases short, with 15 bases between. The CDR3 length is 14 residues. The CDR3 nucleotides are TGTGCCAGCTCGACCGTACAGGGAAACACTGAAGCTTTCTTT. This gives the protein CASSTVQGNTEAFF.

The chain uses TRBV7-9 and TRBJ2-1, with TRBD2 matching 10 bases. In germline, CDR1 is SEHNR, CDR2 FQNEAQ (reference sequence). The CDR3 has 12 amino acids. The trim removed 7 bases at V and 10 bases at J, leaving 4 bases unmatched. The chain's CDR3 is CASIYSGGEQFF. The CDR3 region has the DNA TGTGCCAGCATCTATAGCGGGGGGGAGCAGTTCTTC. The complete variable domain, with remaining parts taken from reference TRBV7-9 and TRBJ2-1, reads DTGVSQNPRHKITKRGQNVTFRCDPISEHNRLYWYRQTLGQGPEFLTYFQNEAQLEKSRLLSDRFSAERPKGSFSTLEIQRTEQGDSAMYLCASIYSGGEQFFGPGTRLTVL.

J is TRBJ1-5 and V is TRBV19; the D gene is possibly TRBD1 (6 bases). The CDR3 totals 14 residues. Germline assignment: CDR1 LNHDA and CDR2 SQIVND (reference sequence). Between the trimmed V and J ends, which lost 3 bases and 2 bases, there was a span of 8 bases. Written as DNA, the CDR3 is TGTGCCAGTAGTATGGGGGCAGGCAATCAGCCCCAGCATTTT. Protein sequence: CASSMGAGNQPQHF.

This clone is a singleton in its sample. V gene TRBV6-5 combines with J gene TRBJ2-7, with D unresolved. The CDR3 has 12 amino acids. The V and J ends lost 5 bases and 3 bases respectively, with 8 bases between them. Germline values: CDR1 MNHEY, CDR2 SVGAGI. CDR3 region: CASSPSGYEQYF. CDR3 coding DNA: TGTGCCAGCAGTCCCTCGGGCTACGAGCAGTACTTC.